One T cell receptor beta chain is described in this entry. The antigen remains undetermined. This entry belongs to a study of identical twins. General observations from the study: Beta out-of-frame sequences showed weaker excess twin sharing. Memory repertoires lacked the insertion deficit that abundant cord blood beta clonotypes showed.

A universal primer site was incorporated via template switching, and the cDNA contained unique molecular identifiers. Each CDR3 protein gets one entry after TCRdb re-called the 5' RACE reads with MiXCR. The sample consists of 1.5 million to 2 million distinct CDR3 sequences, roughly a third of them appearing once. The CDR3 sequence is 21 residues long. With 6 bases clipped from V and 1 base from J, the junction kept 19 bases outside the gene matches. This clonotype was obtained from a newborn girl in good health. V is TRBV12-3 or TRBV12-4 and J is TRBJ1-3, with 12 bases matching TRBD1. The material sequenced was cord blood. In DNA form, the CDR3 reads TGTGCCAGCAGCCCTAGCCTTGGGACAGGGGGCGGTGGAAGATCTGGAAACACCATATATTTT. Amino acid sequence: CASSPSLGTGGGGRSGNTIYF.